This TCR beta chain came from a study of blood T cell repertoires in COVID-19 (dated by TCRdb to 2020 to 2021). For the study in its entirety: Collaborator samples came from the United States, Italy and Spain and covered acute and convalescent phases of COVID-19. The sample metadata nearly always contained a de-identified subject ID, COVID-19 status, age in years and sex. The repertoires were released in a freely available public database meant as a resource for research on the immune response to SARS-CoV-2. Where available, HLA class I and class II types were taken from metadata supplied by the sample provider and were not determined by assay-based typing. Deeply sampled blood TCRbeta repertoires from subjects exposed to, actively infected with, or recovered from COVID-19 were included in the dataset. The samples were drawn from two sources: the first 160 participants of the ongoing ImmuneRACE study, and over 1,000 subjects contributed by 6 global collaborators. The material from the prospective study consisted of cDNA or gDNA derived from T cells, B-cell-depleted T cells, or PBMCs.

The CDR3 spans 16 residues, from the cysteine through the phenylalanine. The entry retains the CDR3 DNA only, 48 bases that are in frame from base 1. V drops 4 bases and J drops 8 bases, leaving 21 bases in between. CDR1 SGHRS and CDR2 YFSETQ are derived from the germline V gene. TCRbeta CDR3 regions were amplified from genomic DNA by means of the immunoSEQ Assay, a bias-controlled multiplex PCR. In the source study's methods: The number of nucleated cells in each sample was estimated by amplification of reference gene primers within the assay. To quantify the absolute abundance of each unique TCRbeta CDR3 rearrangement, sequence reads were collapsed and filtered. For each sample, productive Simpson clonality was calculated as the square root of Simpson's diversity index over productive rearrangements. The clones in this table, taken by TCRdb from immuneACCESS, are in-frame only. Not every clone is retained; where verified, under half of the shortfall comes from an unresolved V gene, and the cause of the rest is unknown. D and trimming were read from the DNA, whereas the V and J calls and clone size are those reported in that table. The sample contains about 470,000 clones, roughly nine tenths of them found a single time. 0.7% of the sample belongs to the ten largest clones.

A word on this clone: This clone's antigen is unknown. No per-base quality is available; no much larger clone lies one base away.

Participants in the prospective study were aged roughly 18 to 89 years, lived in some 24 United States geographic areas, and enrolled through a virtual design. In the prospective study, cohorts were assigned on the basis of participant-reported clinical history obtained from a screening survey and a study questionnaire. ImmuneRACE Cohort 3 recovered participants were defined by two consecutive negative NP/OP PCR tests, healthcare professional clearance, or symptom resolution. In the prospective study, mobile phlebotomists collected whole blood, serum and a nasopharyngeal or oropharyngeal swab from each participant. Additional blood draws and questionnaires over an approximately two-month period could optionally be provided by prospective study participants. Before DNA extraction, blood samples from the prospective study were shipped at room temperature or frozen. What the research found in general, with its limitations: Clinical and demographic metadata were provided uncurated, with the amount varying by source and participant.

In this chain, TRBV5-1 is recombined with TRBJ1-4, with TRBD1 tentatively as D gene (6 bases match). Sequencing was performed on PBMCs or T cells enriched from blood (not recorded which). The sequence derives from a woman aged 18-30 years who had recovered from COVID-19. The DNA sequence reads TGCGCCAGCAGCCCCCGCGGGGGGGCCCAATGGGAAAAACTGTTTTTT. This gives the protein CASSPRGGAQWEKLFF.